This entry describes one T cell receptor (beta chain). This sample is drawn from a study of blood T cell repertoires in COVID-19. Study in general: Sites in the United States, Italy and Spain provided acute and convalescent COVID-19 samples. PBMCs, B-cell-depleted T cells, or T cells provided the cDNA or gDNA that made up the material.

CDR1 LGHDT and CDR2 YNNKEL come from the germline V gene (reference sequence). V dropped 4 bases and J dropped 1; count of bases not matched to a gene: 7. The CDR3 extends over 16 amino acids. Original data processing: Estimation of nucleated cell counts was performed using reference gene primer amplification. The repertoire was sequenced with immunoSEQ multiplex PCR; TCRdb's copy has only in-frame clones and lacks some. That table gives V, J and clone size, and the DNA gave D and trimming. The data show hundreds of thousands of clones, about 90% seen once. The sample was peripheral blood. This receptor was taken from a woman in her 30s who had recovered from COVID-19. The rearrangement links TRBV3-1 (or the pseudogene TRBV3-2) to TRBJ1-1, with 9 bases identical to TRBD1. CDR3 sequence: CASSRGTGYGNTEAFF. The DNA for the CDR3 is TGTGCCAGCAGCCGAGGGACAGGGTATGGGAACACTGAAGCTTTCTTT.